The 31 T cell receptor beta chains given below trace back to one sample, sequenced in a study of response to subunit inactivated influenza vaccine (dated by TCRdb to the late 2010s). Libraries were built with RT-PCR. The reads were generated on an Illumina HiSeq 2500. Using fastp trimming at Q25 and MiXCR clonotype assembly, TCRdb reanalyzed the public sequencing data and kept in-frame beta chains. When rows share a CDR3 protein, they turn into one entry using the most common DNA and genes. This sample gives approximately 520,000 distinct CDR3 sequences in total; roughly 23% of them show up just once. Approximately 2% of the sample goes to the ten largest clones. Sequencing used CD4+ T cells sorted from PBMCs, obtained more than 4 days after vaccination. Every receptor here comes from a man aged 50-60 years who received an inactivated influenza vaccine. Donor details come from another sample of the same person, matched by shared clones.

The chain employs TRBV2 and TRBJ1-5; tentatively, D is TRBD1 (5 bases). From germline, CDR1 is SNHLY and CDR2 FYNNEI. CDR3 length: 18 amino acids. V gave up 2 bases and J gave up 1 base, with 18 bases separating them. The CDR3 coding sequence is TGTGCCAGCAGTGAATCGCCCTTAGGGACGGGCAGCAATCAGCCCCAGCATTTT. Translated: CASSESPLGTGSNQPQHF.

J is TRBJ2-4 and V is TRBV29-1; D remains ambiguous. Trimming shortened V by 3 bases and J by 0 bases, and 12 bases separated the two germline ends. Germline V gene lookup returns CDR1 SQVTM and CDR2 ANQGSEA. The CDR3 is made up of 15 amino acids. CDR3 region: CSVDGAVGAKNIQYF. Here the CDR3 DNA reads TGCAGCGTTGATGGCGCGGTCGGAGCCAAAAACATTCAGTACTTC.

This clonotype was found a few times. The gene calls are TRBV15 and TRBJ1-6; D possibly corresponds to TRBD1 (6 bases). The CDR3 loop spans 15 amino acids. In germline, CDR1 is LNHNV, CDR2 YYDKDF (reference sequence). Trimming took off 6 bases at V and 2 bases at J, with 11 bases between the two ends. CDR3 sequence reads: CATRGGATYNSPLHF. Here the CDR3 DNA reads TGTGCCACCAGGGGGGGGGCTACCTATAATTCACCCCTCCACTTT.

This chain connects TRBV6-1 to TRBJ2-3, with 16 nucleotides matching TRBD2. CDR1 is MNHNS and CDR2 is SASEGT in the germline V gene. J gave up 0 bases and V 10 bases, and 4 bases lay outside the gene matches. The CDR3 length is 16 residues. CDR3 sequence reads: CATGTSGRASTDTQYF. CDR3 in DNA: TGTGCCACCGGGACTAGCGGGAGGGCTAGCACAGATACGCAGTATTTT.

The V call is TRBV28, the J call TRBJ2-1, with TRBD2 matching 7 bases. V was pared by 2 bases and J by 3 bases, with 4 bases of the junction left unmatched. The CDR3 is 15 residues long. Germline assignment: CDR1 MDHEN and CDR2 SYDVKM. CDR3 in amino acids: CASSLGRGFYNEQFF. The CDR3 DNA is TGTGCCAGCAGTTTAGGGCGGGGGTTCTACAATGAGCAGTTCTTC.

This clonotype was counted between two and nine times. The chain carries TRBV5-1 and TRBJ2-1; 9 bases agree with TRBD2. V lost 4 bases to trimming and J lost 0 bases; unmatched junction nucleotides: 8. This CDR3 spans 17 amino acids. Germline V gene sequence: CDR1 SGHRS, CDR2 YFSETQ. The CDR3: CASSLGHSGGSYNEQFF. The CDR3 DNA reads TGCGCCAGCAGCCTGGGCCATAGCGGGGGCTCCTACAATGAGCAGTTCTTC.

This clonotype was found a few times. J is TRBJ2-1 and V is TRBV10-3, with 16 positions matching TRBD2. The CDR3 runs 15 residues. Germline CDR1 is ENHRY and CDR2 is SYGVKD. The ends lost 8 bases at V and 7 bases at J; junction bases unmatched: 5. The CDR3 sequence is CAIPKGLAGGNEQFF. The CDR3 nucleotides read TGTGCCATCCCTAAGGGACTAGCGGGAGGGAATGAGCAGTTCTTC.

This clonotype was seen ten or more times. The chain recombines TRBV11-2 with TRBJ2-7; D may be TRBD1 (5 bases). The CDR3 totals 12 residues. V gave up 5 bases and J gave up 7 bases, with 12 bases separating them. Germline V gene data show CDR1 as SGHAT and CDR2 as FQNNGV. The CDR3, as DNA: TGTGCCAGCAGCGCCACCAGGGTAGAGCAGTACTTC. Protein sequence: CASSATRVEQYF.

The sample holds a few counts of this clonotype. The CDR3 coding sequence is TGCAGCGTCGTGGGCCGGGACACCACTGAAGCTTTCTTT. Protein sequence: CSVVGRDTTEAFF. The gene calls are TRBV29-1 and TRBJ1-1; a weak D match, TRBD1 (6 bases). The CDR3 length is 13 residues. The germline V gene has CDR1 SQVTM and CDR2 ANQGSEA. V lost 6 bases, J lost 4 bases, and 15 bases lay in between.

This clonotype has just a few counts. The chain uses TRBV7-2 and TRBJ1-2; no definite D call. V was clipped by 1 base and J by 8 bases, with 14 bases between them. The CDR3 spans 14 residues. Per the germline V gene, CDR1 is SGHTA and CDR2 is FQGNSA. CDR3 DNA: TGTGCCAGCAGCTTAGGAGGTCCCAGGCGGGGCTACACCTTC. Translating it yields CASSLGGPRRGYTF.

The chain combines TRBV13 with TRBJ2-7; D not certain. The CDR3 contains 14 residues. Trimming removed 5 bases from V and 2 bases from J, with 13 bases in between. Germline loops: CDR1 PRHDT, CDR2 FYEKMQ (reference sequence). The chain's CDR3 is CASSPRQLTYEQYF. DNA of the CDR3: TGTGCCAGCAGCCCCCGGCAACTGACCTACGAGCAGTACTTC.

This clonotype was seen ten or more times. The chain links TRBV11-3 to TRBJ2-2; tentative D call: TRBD1 (6 bases). The length of the CDR3 is 13 residues. CDR1 is SGHNT, CDR2 YENEEA, per germline. The ends were cut back, 4 bases at V and 8 bases at J, with 11 bases in the middle. Here the CDR3 reads CASSSFTGGELFF. For the CDR3, the DNA is TGTGCCAGCAGCTCCTTTACAGGGGGGGAGCTGTTTTTT.

This clonotype was seen a handful of times. The gene calls are TRBV7-2 and TRBJ2-7; 12 bases agree with TRBD2. J was trimmed by 5 bases and V by 4 bases; bases with no gene match: 6. This CDR3 has 15 residues. The germline CDR1 and CDR2 sequences are SGHTA and FQGNSA. CDR3 region: CASSSTSGSYHEQYF. For the CDR3, the DNA is TGTGCCAGCAGCTCGACTAGCGGGAGTTACCACGAGCAGTACTTC.

The chain links TRBV7-8 to TRBJ1-2, with no clear D. The CDR3 spans 14 residues. Germline V lookup: CDR1 SGHVS, CDR2 FQNEAQ. V was trimmed by 4 bases and J by 5 bases, leaving 14 bases between them. This CDR3 is CASSSLDRLYGYTF. The CDR3, as DNA: TGTGCCAGCAGCTCCCTGGACCGTTTGTATGGCTACACCTTC.

This clonotype was seen more than once but under ten times. The chain employs TRBV28 and TRBJ2-5; weak D call: TRBD1 (6 bases). The germline CDR1 and CDR2 sequences are MDHEN and SYDVKM. There are 14 residues in the CDR3. Between the trimmed V and J ends, which lost 2 bases and 4 bases, there was a span of 11 bases. CDR3 loop: CASSLGGSGETQYF. CDR3 DNA: TGTGCCAGCAGTTTAGGGGGCAGTGGAGAGACCCAGTACTTC.

The rearrangement joins TRBV6-2 or TRBV6-3 to TRBJ2-6, with 12 bases identical to TRBD2. CDR3 length equals 18 residues. With 6 bases clipped from V and 0 bases from J, the junction kept 6 bases outside the gene matches. The germline V gene has CDR1 MNHEY and CDR2 SVGEGT. The CDR3 here is CASRQLAGGTSGANVLTF. The CDR3 nucleotides are TGTGCCAGCAGACAACTAGCGGGGGGAACCTCTGGGGCCAACGTCCTGACTTTC.

This clonotype was counted only a few times. The chain combines TRBV30 with TRBJ2-1; D is unresolved. V dropped 0 bases and J dropped 3 bases, with 12 bases sitting between them. The CDR3 is 15 residues long. Germline V gene lookup returns CDR1 GTSNPN and CDR2 SVGIG (reference sequence). The CDR3 DNA reads TGTGCCTGGAGTGTTCTGACGGTCGTCTACAATGAGCAGTTCTTC. Its protein product is CAWSVLTVVYNEQFF.

This clonotype appeared a few times. This rearrangement joins TRBV9 to TRBJ2-4; TRBD2 might be the D (7 bases). Trimming cost V 3 bases and J 8 bases, with 18 bases left between them. The germline CDR1 and CDR2 sequences are SGDLS and YYNGEE. The CDR3 runs to 15 residues. For the CDR3, the DNA is TGTGCCAGCAGCGCCCGCCGGGTAGGGGGGGACATTCAGTACTTC. It codes for CASSARRVGGDIQYF.

V and J are TRBV12-3 or TRBV12-4 and TRBJ2-7; the match to TRBD1 covers 7 bases. This CDR3 is built from 16 residues. Unmatched junction bases numbered 19, after V lost 8 bases and J lost 6 bases. CDR3 nucleotides: TGTGCCAGCGGCCTCGACTCGGACAGGACCAAGGGCGAGCAGTACTTC. Protein sequence: CASGLDSDRTKGEQYF.

This sequence joins TRBV5-1 and TRBJ2-3; no definite D call. CDR1 and CDR2 from the germline V gene are SGHRS and YFSETQ. The CDR3 consists of 15 residues. Between the trimmed V and J ends, which lost 0 bases and 9 bases, there was a span of 17 bases. The CDR3 reads CASSLAFGGLSTQYF. The CDR3, as DNA: TGCGCCAGCAGCTTGGCCTTCGGCGGCCTCAGCACGCAGTATTTT.

This clonotype was found a few times. The chain recombines TRBV28 with TRBJ2-5, with 13 positions matching TRBD2. The V and J ends lost 5 bases and 4 bases, in that order; junction bases with no gene match: 10. Germline V gene sequence: CDR1 MDHEN, CDR2 SYDVKM. This CDR3 has 17 residues. As DNA, the CDR3 is TGTGCCAGCAGTCCAGGCGTGACTAGCGGGGGGATAGAGACCCAGTACTTC. Its protein is CASSPGVTSGGIETQYF.

This clonotype has only a few counts. The CDR3 protein is CASSLGRALTNTGELFF. CDR3 bases: TGCGCCAGCAGCTTGGGGCGGGCACTAACGAACACCGGGGAGCTGTTTTTT. The chain uses TRBV5-1 and TRBJ2-2, with D perhaps matching TRBD2 (5 bases). With 0 bases removed from V and 0 bases from J, the gap between germline ends came to 12 bases. Germline-derived CDR1 and CDR2 are SGHRS and YFSETQ. This CDR3 has 17 amino acids. Variable domain in full (rest from reference TRBV5-1 and TRBJ2-2): KAGVTQTPRYLIKTRGQQVTLSCSPISGHRSVSWYQQTPGQGLQFLFEYFSETQRNKGNFPGRFSGRQFSNSRSEMNVSTLELGDSALYLCASSLGRALTNTGELFFGEGSRLTVL.

A few counts support this clonotype. The chain links TRBV5-1 to TRBJ2-7; 8 nucleotides agree with TRBD1. Germline CDR1 SGHRS, CDR2 YFSETQ. This CDR3 is built from 16 residues. Trimming removed 3 bases from V and 4 bases from J; junction bases left unmatched: 12. CDR3 sequence (DNA): TGCGCCAGCAGCTCCCTGGGGGCAGGGGGCAGTTACGAGCAGTACTTC. Protein sequence: CASSSLGAGGSYEQYF. Supplemented by reference TRBV5-1 and TRBJ2-7, the full variable domain reads KAGVTQTPRYLIKTRGQQVTLSCSPISGHRSVSWYQQTPGQGLQFLFEYFSETQRNKGNFPGRFSGRQFSNSRSEMNVSTLELGDSALYLCASSSLGAGGSYEQYFGPGTRLTVT.

This clonotype has just a few counts. The chain has TRBV5-1 and TRBJ1-5; 8 nucleotides match TRBD1. The CDR3 consists of 15 residues. Looked up from germline, CDR1 is SGHRS and CDR2 is YFSETQ. V was pared by 0 bases and J by 6 bases, with 5 bases of the junction left unmatched. The chain's CDR3 is CASSLEGQAFQPQHF. The DNA of the CDR3 is TGCGCCAGCAGCTTGGAGGGACAGGCGTTTCAGCCCCAGCATTTT. Drawing the rest from reference TRBV5-1 and TRBJ1-5, the complete variable domain is KAGVTQTPRYLIKTRGQQVTLSCSPISGHRSVSWYQQTPGQGLQFLFEYFSETQRNKGNFPGRFSGRQFSNSRSEMNVSTLELGDSALYLCASSLEGQAFQPQHFGDGTRLSIL.

The chain couples TRBV7-2 to TRBJ2-7; 11 nucleotides agree with TRBD2. The CDR3 extends over 15 amino acids. The V and J ends lost 5 bases and 2 bases, in that order; junction bases with no gene match: 5. CDR1 and CDR2 from the germline V gene are SGHTA and FQGNSA. CDR3 DNA sequence: TGTGCCAGCAGCCCGAGACTAGCGGGGACCTACGAGCAGTACTTC. Translating it yields CASSPRLAGTYEQYF. Full variable domain (outside the CDR3, taken from reference TRBV7-2 and TRBJ2-7): GAGVSQSPSNKVTEKGKDVELRCDPISGHTALYWYRQSLGQGLEFLIYFQGNSAPDKSGLPSDRFSAERTGGSVSTLTIQRTQQEDSAVYLCASSPRLAGTYEQYFGPGTRLTVT.

The chain employs TRBV5-1 and TRBJ2-2; no clear D. With 0 bases removed from V and 5 bases from J, the gap between germline ends came to 8 bases. The germline V gene has CDR1 SGHRS and CDR2 YFSETQ. The CDR3 loop spans 14 amino acids. CDR3 sequence: CASSLDVLTGELFF. Here the CDR3 DNA reads TGCGCCAGCAGCTTGGACGTGTTGACCGGGGAGCTGTTTTTT.

This clonotype was seen a handful of times. This chain joins TRBV14 and TRBJ1-6, with D possibly matching TRBD1 (6 bases). Per germline, CDR1 SGHDN and CDR2 FVKESK. This CDR3 has 14 amino acids. V shed 4 bases and J shed 10 bases, with 14 bases lying between them. The DNA of the CDR3 is TGTGCCAGCAGCCCTCAGGGAGGGGGATCACCCCTCCACTTT. This translates into CASSPQGGGSPLHF.

This clonotype was detected only a few times. The chain has TRBV6-1 and TRBJ2-7, with D possibly TRBD2 on 6 matching bases. V was trimmed by 5 bases and J by 7 bases, leaving 21 bases between them. The CDR3 spans 15 residues. In germline, CDR1 is MNHNS, CDR2 SASEGT. Written as DNA, the CDR3 is TGTGCCAGCAGTCCGGGGACTTTTGGGATCCGGGAGCAGTACTTC. This sequence encodes CASSPGTFGIREQYF.

This clonotype came up many times. The rearrangement links TRBV5-1 to TRBJ2-3, with 9 bases fitting TRBD2. This CDR3 contains 16 residues. With 0 bases clipped from V and 1 base from J, the junction kept 3 bases outside the gene matches. CDR1 SGHRS and CDR2 YFSETQ come from the germline V gene. The CDR3 here is CASSLVAGARTDTQYF. The CDR3, as DNA: TGCGCCAGCAGCTTGGTAGCGGGGGCGCGCACAGATACGCAGTATTTT.

The V and J genes are TRBV2 and TRBJ2-5; 8 bases line up with TRBD2. V was clipped by 7 bases and J by 5 bases; unmatched bases: 6. The V gene's germline CDR1 is SNHLY and CDR2 FYNNEI. The CDR3 is made up of 13 amino acids. The CDR3 sequence is CASTGLARETQYF. The CDR3 nucleotides read TGTGCCAGCACCGGACTAGCTCGCGAGACCCAGTACTTC.

This sequence joins TRBV10-3 and TRBJ1-3; a weak D match, TRBD1 (5 bases). The germline gives CDR1 ENHRY, CDR2 SYGVKD. Trimming left V 3 bases short and J 0 bases short, with 9 bases between. The length of the CDR3 is 15 residues. The CDR3 sequence: CAISERGSSGNTIYF. The CDR3 region has the DNA TGTGCCATCAGTGAACGGGGGAGCTCTGGAAACACCATATATTTT.